Shown below are 30 T cell receptor beta chains from a single sample sequenced in a study of CD8 T cells in ankylosing spondylitis. TCRdb fed the 5' RACE reads into MiXCR, producing one record per CDR3 protein. This table has about 240,000 distinct CDR3 sequences, 7.5% to 9.5% appearing once. What was sequenced was blood, either unsorted or a sorted T cell fraction (not recorded which). The receptor set was obtained from a female donor with ankylosing spondylitis or in good health (not recorded which).

At least ten counts were recorded for this clonotype. The chain links TRBV20-1 to TRBJ1-5; D uncertain. Trimming removed 4 bases from V and 5 bases from J, with 15 bases in between. This CDR3 has 14 residues. Germline CDR1 and CDR2: DFQATT and SNEGSKA (reference sequence). The CDR3 spells CSANNATAYQPQHF. For the CDR3, the DNA is TGCAGTGCTAACAACGCGACGGCTTATCAGCCCCAGCATTTT.

This clonotype was counted only a few times. V gene TRBV6-2 or TRBV6-3 combines with J gene TRBJ1-1; D possibly corresponds to TRBD1 (5 bases). V was cut by 6 bases and J by 0 bases, with 8 bases left in between. CDR3 length: 13 amino acids. Looked up from germline, CDR1 is MNHEY and CDR2 is SVGEGT. The CDR3 here is CASRTGVNTEAFF. The CDR3, as DNA: TGTGCCAGCAGGACGGGGGTGAACACTGAAGCTTTCTTT.

In this sample, this clonotype turned up many times. The CDR3 nucleotides read TGTGCCAGCAGTTATCCCCGGTCCGGGGGGAGCTCCTACAATGAGCAGTTCTTC. Translating it yields CASSYPRSGGSSYNEQFF. The J gene is TRBJ2-1, the V gene TRBV6-2 or TRBV6-3, with TRBD2 matching over 7 bases. There are 18 residues in the CDR3. V dropped 3 bases and J dropped 0; count of bases not matched to a gene: 11. Per the germline V gene, CDR1 is MNHEY and CDR2 is SVGEGT.

This clonotype appeared many times. V gene TRBV12-3 or TRBV12-4 combines with J gene TRBJ2-6; 8 bases align to TRBD1. The CDR3 is made up of 15 amino acids. V gave up 5 bases and J gave up 2 bases; unmatched junction bases: 2. The CDR3 DNA is TGTGCCAGCAGTGACAGGGGTGCTGGGGCCAACGTCCTGACTTTC. Protein product: CASSDRGAGANVLTF.

The table lists this clonotype with many counts. The chain couples TRBV19 to TRBJ1-6, with D uncertain. The CDR3 extends over 15 amino acids. The V and J ends lost 6 bases and 8 bases respectively, with 17 bases between them. Germline-derived CDR1 and CDR2 are LNHDA and SQIVND (reference sequence). The CDR3 DNA follows: TGTGCCAGTAGAAAGATCGATAGATTGGATTCACCCCTCCACTTT. This sequence encodes CASRKIDRLDSPLHF. Combining the CDR3 with reference TRBV19 and TRBJ1-6 gives the whole variable domain DGGITQSPKYLFRKEGQNVTLSCEQNLNHDAMYWYRQDPGQGLRLIYYSQIVNDFQKGDIAEGYSVSREKKESFPLTVTSAQKNPTAFYLCASRKIDRLDSPLHFGNGTRLTVT.

The chain combines TRBV7-9 with TRBJ2-6, with TRBD1 as a possible D gene (6 bases). The CDR3 has 15 residues. V lost 8 bases and J 0 bases, leaving 11 bases between the germline ends. From germline, CDR1 is SEHNR and CDR2 FQNEAQ (reference sequence). DNA of the CDR3: TGTGCCAGCCTCAAGGGGGTCTCTGGGGCCAACGTCCTGACTTTC. It translates to CASLKGVSGANVLTF.

The genes are TRBV5-1 and TRBJ2-2; no clear D. Trimming stripped 0 bases from V and 3 bases from J, with 9 bases between. This CDR3 has 15 amino acids. Germline V lookup: CDR1 SGHRS, CDR2 YFSETQ. The CDR3, as DNA: TGCGCCAGCAGCTTGGGCTTTTGGGACACCGGGGAGCTGTTTTTT. Protein: CASSLGFWDTGELFF.

This clonotype was detected many times. The chain uses TRBV20-1 and TRBJ2-2; TRBD1 matches at 9 bases. J gave up 6 bases and V 1 base, and 15 bases lay outside the gene matches. Germline V gene sequence: CDR1 DFQATT, CDR2 SNEGSKA (reference sequence). The CDR3 has 18 amino acids. The CDR3 DNA follows: TGCAGTGCTAGAGTCACAGGGGGCGAGAGGAGGTTCGCCGGGGAGCTGTTTTTT. Translating it yields CSARVTGGERRFAGELFF.

This clonotype has a count of ten or more. This chain uses TRBV7-6 with TRBJ2-2, with 13 bases lining up with TRBD2. There are 17 residues in the CDR3. CDR1 SGHVS and CDR2 FNYEAQ come from the germline V gene. V shed 4 bases and J 0 bases; nucleotides not matched to a gene: 2. CDR3 amino acids: CASSSGLAGSNTGELFF. As DNA, the CDR3 is TGTGCCAGCAGCTCGGGACTAGCGGGGTCGAACACCGGGGAGCTGTTTTTT.

This clonotype was counted at least ten times. The CDR3 sequence: CSARGTGTRSSYEQYF. The CDR3 region has the DNA TGCAGTGCTAGGGGAACCGGGACAAGAAGCTCCTACGAGCAGTACTTC. V and J are TRBV20-1 and TRBJ2-7, with a weak D call TRBD1 (6 bases). Trimming left V 3 bases short and J 0 bases short, with 18 bases between. Germline loops: CDR1 DFQATT, CDR2 SNEGSKA (reference sequence). The CDR3 loop spans 16 amino acids.

This clonotype was seen at least ten times. The V gene is TRBV12-3 or TRBV12-4, the J gene TRBJ2-1, with D perhaps matching TRBD2 (5 bases). Trimming left V 5 bases short and J 3 bases short, with 11 bases between. The CDR3 loop spans 14 amino acids. CDR3 amino acids: CASSEEEGYNEQFF. The DNA for the CDR3 is TGTGCCAGCAGTGAGGAGGAAGGCTACAATGAGCAGTTCTTC.

With regard to this clonotype: A read error is possible here, since a much larger clone lies one base away. The chain links TRBV3-1 to TRBJ2-7; D remains ambiguous. The V gene's germline CDR1 is LGHDT and CDR2 YNNKEL (reference sequence). The CDR3 length is 10 residues. The CDR3, as DNA: TGTGTCAGCAGCCGACCCGAGCAGTACTTC. It encodes CVSSRPEQYF.

This clonotype was counted ten times or more. The V call is TRBV11-2, the J call TRBJ2-3; TRBD1 agrees at 7 bases. The V segment lost 1 base and the J segment 4 bases; nucleotides outside the gene matches: 8. Germline CDR1 is SGHAT and CDR2 is FQNNGV. The CDR3 sequence is 16 residues long. Here the CDR3 DNA reads TGTGCCAGCAGCTTAGGGAGACAGGGACGGGCAGATACGCAGTATTTT. Its translation: CASSLGRQGRADTQYF.

This clonotype was observed many times. The chain employs TRBV4-3 and TRBJ1-2; D gene uncertain. The CDR3 spans 13 residues. Germline V gene data show CDR1 as LGHNA and CDR2 as YSLEER. V lost 0 bases, J lost 5 bases, and 7 bases lay in between. CDR3 residues: CASSQDRSYGYTF. For the CDR3, the DNA is TGCGCCAGCAGCCAAGATCGGAGTTATGGCTACACCTTC.

The table lists this clonotype with many counts. The CDR3 sequence is CSAIATGVQPQHF. Here the CDR3 DNA reads TGCAGTGCTATCGCGACAGGGGTTCAGCCCCAGCATTTT. The chain has TRBV20-1 and TRBJ1-5, with TRBD1 matching 8 bases. The CDR3 totals 13 residues. The V gene's germline CDR1 is DFQATT and CDR2 SNEGSKA (reference sequence). V gave up 4 bases and J gave up 6 bases; unmatched junction bases: 5.

This clonotype came up a few times. The junction differs from germline at one of its ends, possibly a read error. The chain combines TRBV7-7 with TRBJ2-1; D remains ambiguous. In germline, CDR1 is SSHAT, CDR2 FNYEAQ (reference sequence). The CDR3 covers 15 residues. CDR3 amino acids: CASSIDSSSYNEQFF. In DNA form, the CDR3 reads TGTGCTAGCAGCATCGACTCGAGCTCCTACAATGAGCAGTTCTTC.

At least ten counts were recorded for this clonotype. The chain couples TRBV9 to TRBJ2-2; TRBD2 matches 13 bases. The ends lost 3 bases at V and 6 bases at J; junction bases unmatched: 11. Per germline, CDR1 SGDLS and CDR2 YYNGEE. CDR3 length: 18 residues. Here the CDR3 reads CASSAGTSGNSAAGELFF. The DNA for the CDR3 is TGTGCCAGCAGCGCAGGGACTAGCGGGAATTCAGCCGCCGGGGAGCTGTTTTTT.

Many counts were recorded for this clonotype. CDR3 protein: CASSPRQGADTGELFF. Here the CDR3 DNA reads TGTGCCAGCTCACCTCGACAGGGGGCGGACACCGGGGAGCTGTTTTTT. The chain has TRBV18 and TRBJ2-2; 10 positions match TRBD1. Germline V lookup: CDR1 KGHSH, CDR2 LQKENI. Trimming took 3 bases from V and 3 from J; bases not matched to a gene: 4. The CDR3 sequence is 16 residues long.

This clonotype has ten or more counts. V gene TRBV11-2 combines with J gene TRBJ1-6; maybe TRBD1 (5 bases). Germline V gene lookup returns CDR1 SGHAT and CDR2 FQNNGV. The length of the CDR3 is 20 residues. V lost 0 bases and J 3 bases, leaving 21 bases between the germline ends. This CDR3 reads CASSLDSSKGPTVYNSPLHF. The CDR3 nucleotides are TGTGCCAGCAGCTTAGATAGCTCGAAGGGGCCTACCGTCTATAATTCACCCCTCCACTTT.

At least ten counts were recorded for this clonotype. This rearrangement joins TRBV12-3 or TRBV12-4 to TRBJ2-3; no firm D call. The CDR3 extends over 14 amino acids. Trimming took 6 bases from V and 0 from J, leaving 10 bases between them. This chain's CDR3 is CASSPGTSTDTQYF. CDR3 bases: TGTGCCAGCAGCCCAGGCACTAGCACAGATACGCAGTATTTT.

Remarks on this clonotype: At one end the junction does not follow the germline gene, possibly because of a read error. The rearrangement uses TRBV7-9 and TRBJ2-1; 7 bases fit TRBD2. Per the germline V gene, CDR1 is SEHNR and CDR2 is FQNEAQ (reference sequence). The CDR3 consists of 13 residues. The CDR3 nucleotides read TGTGCCAGCAGCCTAGCGGTTTCCGCAGAGCAGTTCTTC. It translates to CASSLAVSAEQFF.

The sample holds many counts of this clonotype. The chain joins TRBV10-3 to TRBJ1-1, with D possibly being TRBD1 (5 bases). Per germline, CDR1 ENHRY and CDR2 SYGVKD. The CDR3 totals 16 residues. Trimming shortened V by 6 bases and J by 3 bases, and 20 bases separated the two germline ends. This CDR3 is CAIRQFQGDGDTEAFF. The CDR3 coding sequence is TGTGCCATCAGGCAATTCCAAGGGGATGGGGACACTGAAGCTTTCTTT.

This clonotype appeared a few times. The genes are TRBV6-1 and TRBJ2-5, with D perhaps assigned TRBD1 or TRBD2 (6 bases each). V gave up 5 bases and J gave up 5 bases, with 12 bases separating them. The CDR3 is 13 residues long. CDR1 and CDR2 from the germline V gene are MNHNS and SASEGT. The CDR3: CASSPGASETQYF. Written as DNA, the CDR3 is TGTGCCAGCAGTCCGGGGGCTTCGGAGACCCAGTACTTC.

This clonotype was picked up many times. The V call is TRBV4-3, the J call TRBJ2-1; 11 nucleotides align to TRBD2. V shed 4 bases, J shed 6 bases, and the junction held 11 bases outside the gene matches. CDR3 length: 17 amino acids. CDR1 is LGHNA and CDR2 is YSLEER in the germline V gene. The CDR3 DNA reads TGCGCCAGCAGCCCCTCCTTACTAGCGGGAGTGGGCAATGAGCAGTTCTTC. Its protein is CASSPSLLAGVGNEQFF.

This clonotype was seen only a few times. The V and J genes are TRBV7-2 and TRBJ2-3; D is unresolved. Deletions cut 1 base from V and 1 base from J, with 15 bases between. The CDR3 contains 17 residues. Germline-derived CDR1 and CDR2 are SGHTA and FQGNSA. CDR3 DNA: TGTGCCAGCAGCTTAGGTGGTGGGCGGAGTGGCACAGATACGCAGTATTTT. Its translation is CASSLGGGRSGTDTQYF.

This clonotype was observed at least ten times. The J gene is TRBJ2-1, the V gene TRBV27; D gene unclear. The CDR3 has 13 residues. With 5 bases removed from V and 2 bases from J, the gap between germline ends came to 7 bases. Germline CDR1 reads MNHEY; CDR2 reads SMNVEV (reference sequence). The CDR3 is CASSPGTYNEQFF. For the CDR3, the DNA is TGTGCCAGCAGTCCTGGGACCTACAATGAGCAGTTCTTC.

The V call is TRBV7-9, the J call TRBJ1-1; the D is unclear. This CDR3 is 11 amino acids long. V lost 7 bases and J 7 bases, leaving 10 bases between the germline ends. Germline V gives CDR1 SEHNR, CDR2 FQNEAQ (reference sequence). The CDR3 spells CASTPTIEAFF. The CDR3 region has the DNA TGTGCCAGCACTCCGACTATTGAAGCTTTCTTT.

This clonotype was counted ten times or more. This sequence joins TRBV12-3 or TRBV12-4 and TRBJ1-1; tentatively, D is TRBD1 (5 bases). V was cut by 5 bases and J by 7 bases, with 11 bases left in between. The CDR3 totals 12 residues. CDR3 loop: CASSGTANEAFF. The DNA of the CDR3 is TGTGCCAGCAGTGGGACGGCAAATGAAGCTTTCTTT.

At least ten counts were recorded for this clonotype. The chain uses TRBV12-3 or TRBV12-4 and TRBJ2-1; D is undetermined. The length of the CDR3 is 13 residues. V dropped 5 bases and J dropped 8 bases, with 13 bases sitting between them. The CDR3 DNA sequence: TGTGCCAGCAGTCCGCCGTTAGGCGATGAGCAGTTCTTC. Its protein is CASSPPLGDEQFF.

This clonotype was recorded many times. This chain connects TRBV12-3 or TRBV12-4 to TRBJ2-3, with D perhaps matching TRBD2 (6 bases). This CDR3 has 14 amino acids. V lost 6 bases and J 5 bases, leaving 15 bases between the germline ends. The CDR3 is CASSLSGEGDTQYF. CDR3 bases: TGTGCCAGCAGCCTTAGCGGAGAGGGAGATACGCAGTATTTT.